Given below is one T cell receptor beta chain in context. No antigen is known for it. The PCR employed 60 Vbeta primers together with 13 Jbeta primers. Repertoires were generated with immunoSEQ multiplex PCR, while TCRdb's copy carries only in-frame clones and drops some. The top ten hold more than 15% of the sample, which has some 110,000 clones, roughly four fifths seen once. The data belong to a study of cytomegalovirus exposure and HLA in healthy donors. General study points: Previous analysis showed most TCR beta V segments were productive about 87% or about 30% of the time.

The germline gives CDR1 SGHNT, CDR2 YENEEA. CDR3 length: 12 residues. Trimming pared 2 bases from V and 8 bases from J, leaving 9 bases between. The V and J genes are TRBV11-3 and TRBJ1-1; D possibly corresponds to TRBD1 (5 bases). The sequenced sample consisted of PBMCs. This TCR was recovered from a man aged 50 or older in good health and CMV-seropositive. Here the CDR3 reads CASSLQGEEAFF. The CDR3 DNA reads TGTGCCAGCAGCTTACAAGGGGAAGAAGCTTTCTTT.